These 5 T cell receptor beta chains came from one sample sequenced in a study of blood T cell repertoires in COVID-19. Assay: immunoSEQ multiplex PCR; the TCRdb copy retains only in-frame clones and omits some. The table includes about 200,000 clones, about 82% detected once. Material: peripheral blood. The receptors stem from a man in his sixties with COVID-19, enrolled during active disease.

J is TRBJ2-1 and V is TRBV9; 8 bases fit TRBD2. Germline CDR1 is SGDLS and CDR2 is YYNGEE. V was clipped by 3 bases and J by 4 bases; unmatched bases: 12. The CDR3 runs to 17 residues. The CDR3 protein is CASSGREGLAIYNEQFF. CDR3 nucleotide sequence: TGTGCCAGCAGCGGACGGGAGGGACTCGCGATATACAATGAGCAGTTCTTC.

V usage is TRBV5-1 and J usage is TRBJ2-1; 8 nucleotides align to TRBD2. V lost 0 bases and J lost 7; bases outside the gene matches: 6. This CDR3 is built from 15 residues. Germline V gives CDR1 SGHRS, CDR2 YFSETQ. CDR3 coding DNA: TGCGCCAGCAGCTTGGAGGGACTAGAGATAAATGAGCAGTTCTTC. This sequence encodes CASSLEGLEINEQFF.

V usage is TRBV5-5 and J usage is TRBJ2-6; 9 nucleotides agree with TRBD1. This CDR3 region has 18 residues. The germline CDR1 and CDR2 sequences are SGHKS and YYEKEE (reference sequence). Trimming at V came to 3 bases and at J to 3 bases, leaving 10 bases not matched to a gene. CDR3 coding DNA: TGTGCCAGCAGCTCCGCCGGGACAGGGAGCTTTGGGGCCAACGTCCTGACTTTC. The encoded protein is CASSSAGTGSFGANVLTF. Drawing the rest from reference TRBV5-5 and TRBJ2-6, the complete variable domain is DAGVTQSPTHLIKTRGQQVTLRCSPISGHKSVSWYQQVLGQGPQFIFQYYEKEERGRGNFPDRFSARQFPNYSSELNVNALLLGDSALYLCASSSAGTGSFGANVLTFGAGSRLTVL.

The J gene is TRBJ1-5, the V gene TRBV5-6; possibly TRBD1 for D (5 bases). Germline loops: CDR1 SGHDT, CDR2 YYEEEE. The CDR3 loop spans 17 amino acids. Trimming pared 2 bases from V and 0 bases from J, leaving 15 bases between. CDR3 amino acids: CASSLGGGAYSNQPQHF. The CDR3 DNA is TGTGCCAGCAGCTTAGGAGGAGGGGCATATAGCAATCAGCCCCAGCATTTT.

The genes are TRBV6-5 and TRBJ2-5; 11 bases match TRBD2. The CDR3 is 14 residues long. The junction had 7 bases not matched to a gene; V was cut back by 8 bases and J by 5 bases. CDR1 is MNHEY, CDR2 SVGAGI, per germline. The CDR3 bases are TGTGCCAGCGGTCTAGCGGGAGGAGGTGAGACCCAGTACTTC. Residues: CASGLAGGGETQYF.